This T cell receptor beta chain was recorded in a study of control samples from healthy donors and cancer patients. This table comes from immunoSEQ multiplex PCR, and its TCRdb copy is limited to in-frame clones, with some not included. Among about 44,000 clones listed, around 87% were seen once. Trimming cost V 6 bases and J 4 bases, with 4 bases left between them. Germline V gives CDR1 SNHLY, CDR2 FYNNEI. The CDR3 extends over 11 amino acids. The clonotype comes from a woman in her sixties or seventies with lung cancer. The sequenced sample was PBMCs. The rearrangement links TRBV2 to TRBJ2-1; D is uncertain. CDR3 bases: TGTGCCAGCAGGAAATACAATGAGCAGTTCTTC. It specifies CASRKYNEQFF.